Below, 15 T cell receptor beta chains from the same sample are listed, as sequenced in a study of long-term antiretroviral therapy in people with HIV. The immunoSEQ assay was v3.0, run at survey level. Using immunoSEQ multiplex PCR, the repertoire was profiled, and TCRdb retains in-frame clones only, with some absent. The sample records about 33,000 clones, around 80% being singletons. Sequences were derived from unsorted PBMCs, sampled 2 years after starting antiretroviral therapy. Receptors were obtained from a woman in her forties or fifties with HIV.

This clone was counted only a few times. The chain couples TRBV30 to TRBJ2-4; the D gene could be TRBD1 or TRBD2 (6 bases each). Germline V lookup: CDR1 GTSNPN, CDR2 SVGIG (reference sequence). This CDR3 spans 16 amino acids. Trimming took 0 bases from V and 2 from J, leaving 14 bases between them. The CDR3 here is CAWSVIRGGTKNIQYF. Here the CDR3 DNA reads TGTGCCTGGAGTGTAATCAGAGGGGGGACCAAAAACATTCAGTACTTC.

V and J are TRBV6-6 and TRBJ1-6; D is uncertain. Germline lookup yields CDR1 MNHNY and CDR2 SVGAGI (reference sequence). CDR3 length: 12 amino acids. The V end lost 10 bases, the J end lost 3 bases, and 7 bases lay between the germline ends. In nucleotides, the CDR3 is TGTGCCATGTCGGACTATAATTCACCCCTCCACTTT. This translates into CAMSDYNSPLHF.

The V and J genes are TRBV27 and TRBJ2-5, with a possible D match to TRBD1 (6 bases). CDR1 and CDR2 from the germline V gene are MNHEY and SMNVEV (reference sequence). Trimming shortened V by 2 bases and J by 5 bases, and 12 bases separated the two germline ends. This CDR3 comprises 14 residues. CDR3 sequence: CASSLGTNSETQYF. In nucleotides, the CDR3 is TGTGCCAGCAGTTTAGGGACAAACTCTGAGACCCAGTACTTC.

This rearrangement joins TRBV28 to TRBJ2-7; D remains unclear. Trimming removed 3 bases from V and 4 bases from J, with 4 bases in between. Germline lookup yields CDR1 MDHEN and CDR2 SYDVKM. The CDR3 spans 11 residues. CDR3 in DNA: TGTGCCAGCAGTTTGGGATACGAGCAGTACTTC. This codes for CASSLGYEQYF.

The rearrangement joins TRBV7-2 to TRBJ1-1; 10 bases match TRBD1. Germline V gene lookup returns CDR1 SGHTA and CDR2 FQGNSA. The CDR3 consists of 16 residues. Germline trimming cut 5 bases from V and 5 bases from J; bases unmatched to any gene: 11. The CDR3 DNA reads as TGTGCCAGCAGCGCAGATAGGGACAGGGGAAAGACTGAAGCTTTCTTT. The encoded protein is CASSADRDRGKTEAFF.

The V gene is TRBV5-1, the J gene TRBJ2-3; D not resolved. This CDR3 comprises 13 residues. V lost 1 base to trimming and J lost 6 bases, with 9 bases between them. Germline loops: CDR1 SGHRS, CDR2 YFSETQ. The CDR3 here is CASSLSLLDTQYF. The CDR3 nucleotides are TGCGCCAGCAGCTTGAGTCTGCTTGATACGCAGTATTTT.

This clone was picked up one time. The chain links TRBV6-5 to TRBJ2-3; D is unclear. Germline V gene lookup returns CDR1 MNHEY and CDR2 SVGAGI. The CDR3 is 15 residues long. The V end was cut by 2 bases, the J end by 6 bases, with 15 bases between. CDR3 loop: CASSYGNSARDTQYF. CDR3 sequence (DNA): TGTGCCAGCAGTTACGGTAACAGCGCAAGGGATACGCAGTATTTT.

V usage is TRBV7-2 and J usage is TRBJ1-5; D perhaps matches TRBD1 (5 bases). The CDR3 has 15 residues. The V end was cut by 3 bases, the J end by 2 bases, with 11 bases between. CDR1 is SGHTA and CDR2 is FQGNSA in the germline V gene. The CDR3 bases are TGTGCCAGCAGCTTCGGGGGAGGGGGCAATCAGCCCCAGCATTTT. Protein: CASSFGGGGNQPQHF.

The V gene is TRBV6-5, the J gene TRBJ1-6; D remains ambiguous. This CDR3 is built from 12 residues. Germline CDR1 is MNHEY and CDR2 is SVGAGI. Trimming left V 6 bases short and J 9 bases short, with 9 bases between. CDR3 residues: CASSPVGSPLHF. The CDR3 nucleotides are TGTGCCAGCAGCCCCGTTGGTTCACCCCTCCACTTT.

This rearrangement joins TRBV30 to TRBJ1-1; D uncertain. The CDR3 extends over 13 amino acids. Germline CDR1 and CDR2: GTSNPN and SVGIG (reference sequence). Trimming pared 0 bases from V and 4 bases from J, leaving 9 bases between. The DNA of the CDR3 is TGTGCCTGGAGTGTCTGGGGTGGCACTGAAGCTTTCTTT. Amino acid sequence: CAWSVWGGTEAFF. Together with reference TRBV30 and TRBJ1-1, the CDR3 gives the full variable domain: SQTIHQWPATLVQPVGSPLSLECTVEGTSNPNLYWYRQAAGRGLQLLFYSVGIGQISSEVPQNLSASRPQDRQFILSSKKLLLSDSGFYLCAWSVWGGTEAFFGQGTRLTVV.

V usage is TRBV2 and J usage is TRBJ2-5; D unclear. V lost 6 bases to trimming and J lost 2 bases, with 13 bases between them. The CDR3 covers 14 residues. Germline V lookup: CDR1 SNHLY, CDR2 FYNNEI. In DNA form, the CDR3 reads TGTGCCAGCAGGGGGTGGCAGGCTCAAGAGACCCAGTACTTC. This gives the protein CASRGWQAQETQYF. Supplemented by reference TRBV2 and TRBJ2-5, the full variable domain reads EPEVTQTPSHQVTQMGQEVILRCVPISNHLYFYWYRQILGQKVEFLVSFYNNEISEKSEIFDDQFSVERPDGSNFTLKIRSTKLEDSAMYFCASRGWQAQETQYFGPGTRLLVL.

This chain connects TRBV11-2 to TRBJ1-5; TRBD1 is a possible D gene (5 bases). The V and J ends lost 4 bases and 3 bases respectively, with 13 bases between them. CDR3 length: 15 residues. CDR1 is SGHAT, CDR2 FQNNGV, per germline. The CDR3 nucleotides are TGTGCCAGCAGCTCCCAGCCCGGGGCCAATCAGCCCCAGCATTTT. Its translation: CASSSQPGANQPQHF.

The genes are TRBV30 and TRBJ1-5; 7 nucleotides agree with TRBD1. Germline CDR1 and CDR2: GTSNPN and SVGIG (reference sequence). V was clipped by 5 bases and J by 10 bases; unmatched bases: 5. The CDR3 has 11 residues. Here the CDR3 DNA reads TGTGCCTGGGCGGACAGGCCCCCCCAGCATTTT. Encoded protein: CAWADRPPQHF.

The CDR3 DNA sequence: TGTGCCAGCAGCTTAGGGGCAGGTTACAGGGGTTCACCCCTCCACTTT. Its translation is CASSLGAGYRGSPLHF. The V call is TRBV11-2, the J call TRBJ1-6, with 7 bases matching TRBD1. There are 16 residues in the CDR3. CDR1 is SGHAT and CDR2 is FQNNGV in the germline V gene. With V trimmed by 1 base and J by 9 bases, 9 bases remained unmatched.

This clone was picked up a small number of times. This chain connects TRBV5-1 to TRBJ1-5; D is perhaps TRBD1 (6 bases). The CDR3 length is 17 residues. Trimming took off 2 bases at V and 2 bases at J, with 17 bases between the two ends. Looked up from germline, CDR1 is SGHRS and CDR2 is YFSETQ. CDR3 region: CASSFSPTGMGNQPQHF. The CDR3 coding sequence is TGCGCCAGCAGCTTCTCCCCGACAGGTATGGGCAATCAGCCCCAGCATTTT.